The 13 T cell receptor beta chains in this list originate from one sample, sequenced in a study of cytomegalovirus exposure and HLA in healthy donors. Amplification used 60 Vbeta primers and 13 Jbeta primers. The repertoire was sequenced with immunoSEQ multiplex PCR; TCRdb's copy has only in-frame clones and lacks some. Found here are 140,000 or so clones, 74% of them singletons; the top ten hold 3.5% to 5%. Sequencing was done on a sample of PBMCs. The receptors stem from a man aged 18 to 30 in good health and CMV-seropositive.

The chain has TRBV6-5 and TRBJ2-5, with D uncertain. Germline V gene sequence: CDR1 MNHEY, CDR2 SVGAGI. V was pared by 5 bases and J by 0 bases, with 7 bases between. The CDR3 length is 13 residues. Here the CDR3 DNA reads TGTGCCAGCAGTAAAAACAACCAAGAGACCCAGTACTTC. Protein: CASSKNNQETQYF.

The chain recombines TRBV6-5 with TRBJ2-5; D is undetermined. Trimming removed 0 bases at V and 6 bases at J, with 5 bases between. CDR1 is MNHEY and CDR2 is SVGAGI in the germline V gene. The CDR3 has 12 amino acids. The CDR3 bases are TGTGCCAGCAGTTACTCGACACAGACCCAGTACTTC. Amino acid sequence: CASSYSTQTQYF.

This clone was seen just once. V usage is TRBV4-3 and J usage is TRBJ2-2, with D unclear. CDR3 length: 17 amino acids. Trimming removed 1 base at V and 2 bases at J, with 14 bases between. Germline loops: CDR1 LGHNA, CDR2 YSLEER. The CDR3 nucleotides are TGCGCCAGCAGCCAAGCCCTTCGAACACCAAACACCGGGGAGCTGTTTTTT. Its translation: CASSQALRTPNTGELFF.

The chain links TRBV7-2 to TRBJ2-7; tentative D call: TRBD2 (5 bases). CDR3 length equals 15 residues. Germline CDR1 SGHTA, CDR2 FQGNSA. Trimming took 3 bases from V and 4 from J, leaving 16 bases between them. The CDR3 DNA is TGTGCCAGCAGCTTTAGACCTGTCCCGGGGTACGAGCAGTACTTC. Amino acids: CASSFRPVPGYEQYF.

CDR3 in DNA: TGCGCCAGCAGCTCCGGGACAGGGGCCTACGAGCAGTACTTC. It encodes CASSSGTGAYEQYF. V and J are TRBV5-1 and TRBJ2-5; 10 bases match TRBD1. The better agreement between TRBJ2-7 and the DNA end casts doubt on the J call. The CDR3 has 14 residues. The germline gives CDR1 SGHRS, CDR2 YFSETQ.

The V call is TRBV7-8, the J call TRBJ1-4; D ambiguous. The V gene lost 5 bases and the J gene lost 4 bases, with 11 bases spanning the gap. The CDR3 is 14 amino acids. The germline V gene encodes CDR1 SGHVS and CDR2 FQNEAQ. The CDR3 is CASSLPQFNEKLFF. The CDR3 nucleotides are TGTGCCAGCAGCCTCCCACAGTTTAATGAAAAACTGTTTTTT.

Only one count was recorded for this clone. The rearrangement links TRBV27 to TRBJ2-1; TRBD1 might be the D (5 bases). Germline V CDR1 and CDR2: MNHEY, SMNVEV (reference sequence). Trimming took 2 bases from V and 2 from J, leaving 7 bases between them. CDR3 size: 14 residues. CDR3 loop: CASSLDSTYNEQFF. The CDR3 coding sequence is TGTGCCAGCAGTTTAGACAGTACCTACAATGAGCAGTTCTTC.

V and J are TRBV11-1 and TRBJ2-7, with a tentative D call TRBD1 (6 bases). CDR3 length equals 14 residues. CDR1 is SGHAT and CDR2 is FQDESV in the germline V gene (reference sequence). Trimming took 2 bases from V and 4 from J, leaving 12 bases between them. CDR3 nucleotide sequence: TGTGCCAGCAGCTTAATGGGGGCCCAATACGAGCAGTACTTC. Translating it yields CASSLMGAQYEQYF. Filled out from reference TRBV11-1 and TRBJ2-7, the complete variable domain reads EAEVAQSPRYKITEKSQAVAFWCDPISGHATLYWYRQILGQGPELLVQFQDESVVDDSQLPKDRFSAERLKGVDSTLKIQPAELGDSAMYLCASSLMGAQYEQYFGPGTRLTVT.

The V and J genes are TRBV5-1 and TRBJ2-7, with 9 bases fitting TRBD1. Germline CDR1 is SGHRS and CDR2 is YFSETQ. CDR3 length: 14 residues. Trimming took 0 bases from V and 5 from J; bases not matched to a gene: 3. The CDR3 loop is CASSLEGTGHEQYF. CDR3 coding DNA: TGCGCCAGCAGCTTGGAGGGGACAGGGCACGAGCAGTACTTC.

This chain joins TRBV6-5 and TRBJ2-1, with a weak D call TRBD2 (5 bases). The CDR3 runs 11 residues. V lost 7 bases, J lost 13 bases, and 14 bases lay in between. Germline loops: CDR1 MNHEY, CDR2 SVGAGI. CDR3 amino acids: CASTYEGRQFF. The CDR3 nucleotides are TGTGCCAGCACCTACGAGGGCAGACAGTTCTTC.

This sequence joins TRBV10-3 and TRBJ2-7; D perhaps matches TRBD1 (6 bases). The V end lost 4 bases, the J end lost 3 bases, and 10 bases lay between the germline ends. In germline, CDR1 is ENHRY, CDR2 SYGVKD. This CDR3 comprises 13 residues. CDR3 loop: CAISAEDSYEQYF. The CDR3 DNA reads as TGTGCCATCAGTGCTGAGGACAGCTACGAGCAGTACTTC.

This chain connects TRBV28 to TRBJ2-7, with 8 nucleotides matching TRBD2. Per the germline V gene, CDR1 is MDHEN and CDR2 is SYDVKM. V gave up 8 bases and J gave up 0 bases; unmatched junction bases: 9. This CDR3 spans 15 amino acids. For the CDR3, the DNA is TGTGCCAGCCTATCTAGCGGGTACCCCTCCTACGAGCAGTACTTC. Encoded protein: CASLSSGYPSYEQYF.

The chain couples TRBV4-1 to TRBJ2-5; 7 nucleotides line up with TRBD2. Germline CDR1 is MGHRA and CDR2 is YSYEKL. V gave up 4 bases and J gave up 0 bases; unmatched junction bases: 8. This CDR3 has 16 residues. CDR3 in amino acids: CASSRTLAANQETQYF. CDR3 nucleotide sequence: TGCGCCAGCAGCCGCACCCTAGCGGCGAACCAAGAGACCCAGTACTTC.